The present entry profiles one T cell receptor (beta chain) with its context. Its specificity is not known. This may stem from a read error, because a much larger clone lies one nucleotide away. The data stem from a study of T cell repertoires in cytomegalovirus infection. Across the study: Indicated by public TCR beta signatures were CMV infection and matching HLA type. Regarding the study as a whole: People with CMV and the relevant HLA were identified by cumulative public TCR beta family frequency. Predominance within the ex vivo response was attributable to HLA-C-restricted CMV-specific TCR beta clonotypes.

MiXCR was run by TCRdb on the reads, yielding one entry per CDR3 protein. The data show approximately 910,000 distinct CDR3 sequences, roughly 30% seen once. The germline V gene encodes CDR1 SGHTA and CDR2 FQGNSA. The CDR3 has 14 residues. With 1 base removed from V and 6 bases from J, the gap between germline ends came to 12 bases. This clonotype was obtained from a human donor in good health (CMV status not recorded). Some clones in this sample may be carry-over from other donors' samples. Source: cultured CD8+ T cells from PBMCs, taken from culture after CMV antigen stimulation. V usage is TRBV7-2 and J usage is TRBJ1-2; D possibly corresponds to TRBD1 (5 bases). CDR3 DNA: TGTGCCAGCAGCTTAGAGGGACCGGTCCATGGCTACACCTTC. This codes for CASSLEGPVHGYTF. The complete variable domain, with remaining parts taken from reference TRBV7-2 and TRBJ1-2, reads GAGVSQSPSNKVTEKGKDVELRCDPISGHTALYWYRQSLGQGLEFLIYFQGNSAPDKSGLPSDRFSAERTGGSVSTLTIQRTQQEDSAVYLCASSLEGPVHGYTFGSGTRLTVV.